This is a list of T cell receptor beta chains from one sample in a study of blood T cell repertoires in COVID-19. Data came from immunoSEQ multiplex PCR; TCRdb stores just in-frame clones and leaves some out. The sample has 300,000 to 400,000 clones, roughly 90% seen once; the top ten hold approximately 9.4%. The specimen sequenced was peripheral blood. The origin of the receptors is a man aged 30 to 45 with COVID-19, enrolled during active disease. Both conserved end residues are trimmed from each CDR3. D genes are given only for firm matches. For some rows the clone size is stated as once, few or many, or as a class when expanded; others skip it.

. TRBJ1-3 . TRBV28 ASSDRQGRSGNTIY
. TRBJ2-7 TRBD2 TRBV5-5 ASSPRLARGYEQY
few TRBJ2-1 TRBD2 TRBV5-1 ASSLARLASSYNEQF
. TRBJ2-6 TRBD1 TRBV5-1 AIDPTQGAQTGANVLT
. TRBJ2-5 TRBD2 TRBV4-2 ASSRIAGEETQY
. TRBJ2-7 . TRBV5-1 ASSPGTQAYEQY
. TRBJ2-7 . TRBV21-1 ASSNSGGKGTTRTYEQY
. TRBJ2-1 TRBD2 TRBV28 ASTTGTSVYEQF
. TRBJ1-5 . TRBV28 ASSFDQPQH
once TRBJ1-3 TRBD1 TRBV6-5 ASRGTGAGNTIY
. TRBJ2-1 TRBD2 TRBV27 ASRSILAPSSYNEQF
once TRBJ2-7 TRBD1 TRBV7-9 ASSLLGTGAYEQY
. TRBJ2-7 TRBD1 TRBV3-1/TRBV3-2 ASSQVGKGQGDQSYEQY
. TRBJ2-7 . TRBV4-2 ASSRVLDSSYEQY
. TRBJ2-3 TRBD2 TRBV19 ASSPRTSGRGGTQY
. TRBJ1-3 . TRBV3-1/TRBV3-2 ASSPPQTVSGNTIY
few TRBJ1-2 . TRBV2 ASSVLRGDGYT
. TRBJ2-3 TRBD2 TRBV6-5 ASSWGGRITDTQY
. TRBJ1-1 . TRBV6-5 ALSWGGGGTEAF
. TRBJ2-2 . TRBV2 ASSDQLVTGELF
once TRBJ2-5 . TRBV14 ASSQSGRTQY
. TRBJ2-5 TRBD2 TRBV2 ASSAGLAGGSETQY
. TRBJ1-1 TRBD1 TRBV28 ASSLHTQGAAEAF
. TRBJ2-3 . TRBV4-3 ASSQDSATSDTQY
. TRBJ1-5 . TRBV28 ASALYGGGNQPQH
. TRBJ1-6 TRBD1 TRBV6-5 ASSPEGALNSPLH
. TRBJ1-1 TRBD1 TRBV2 ASIDRDSMNTEAF
. TRBJ2-7 . TRBV18 ASSQLQGSEQY
. TRBJ2-6 . TRBV30 AWRRQALSSGANVLT
few TRBJ1-6 TRBD1 TRBV28 ASSLDRDSPLH
. TRBJ2-3 TRBD2 TRBV11-2 ASSPRGSGGPDTQY
. TRBJ1-2 TRBD1 TRBV28 ASSLRTGSVHGYT
. TRBJ1-2 TRBD1 TRBV4-1 ASSQGTGDYGYT
. TRBJ1-5 . TRBV15 ATSIGGEGNQPQH
. TRBJ2-3 TRBD1 TRBV24-1 ATSDGLDRGIDTQY
. TRBJ2-1 . TRBV5-1 ASSLAASSYNEQF
few TRBJ1-5 . TRBV28 ASSQSGGGYQPQH
. TRBJ2-7 TRBD1 TRBV18 ASSPGQGDEQY
. TRBJ2-1 TRBD1 TRBV19 ASSIPGGSYNEQF
. TRBJ1-1 TRBD1 TRBV7-8 ASSYRQGQSVGTEAF
. TRBJ1-3 TRBD1 TRBV6-1 ASSAFQGAGGNTIY